This T cell receptor (beta chain) was profiled in a study of multiple sclerosis patients with progressive multifocal leukoencephalopathy (dated by TCRdb to between 2018 and 2021). Notes on the research overall: Controls were about five natalizumab-treated MS patients who did not develop PML, sampled longitudinally. The study examined peripheral T and B cells of MS patients who developed PML (4 under natalizumab, 1 after alemtuzumab) and treated patients who did not. Two natalizumab-treated patients who later developed PML were followed longitudinally from before therapy through 6 and 12 months to PML onset. The goal of the study was to detect any JC virus-specific or public T-cell expansions that arose at the time of PML onset. The study at large found these results: The analysis covered only peripheral blood, although cerebrospinal fluid or brain lymphocytes might be more informative for natalizumab-associated PML. With only a small, descriptive cohort, it remained unclear whether the findings reflect JC virus infection or general immunocompromise. Lower normalized Shannon entropy suggested less diverse TRB repertoires in most PML patients, whereas the natalizumab-treated controls showed values near 1. When PML developed, no shared TRBV or TRBJ gene usage and no preferred TRBV-TRBJ pairings were found. TRB clones with frequency above 0.5% were observed only in PML patients, but the clones expanded at PML onset were found to be already present before and during natalizumab therapy.

In the case of this clone: The antigen it recognizes is unknown. Within one base of it there is no much larger clone, and no base qualities were kept.

Explained via the paper, the time point label denotes: before natalizumab initiation. Every listed patient had earlier received interferon beta, and every PML patient was female. Before the first natalizumab infusion, T0 blood samples were collected. Ficoll-Hypaque density gradient centrifugation was used to isolate peripheral blood mononuclear cells. Germline trimming amounts to 4 bases on V and 1 base on J, with 8 as the count of junction bases outside the gene matches. From cysteine to phenylalanine, the CDR3 is 16 amino acids long. Only the CDR3 DNA is retained, 48 bases long and in frame from the first base. CDR1 and CDR2 are read off the germline V gene as LGHNA and YSLEER. TRB CDR3 regions were amplified from genomic DNA with the immunoSEQ two-step multiplex PCR at survey-level depth. Synthetic inline TR CDR3 controls covering all V-J pairings were spiked into each PCR so that template counts could be estimated and amplification bias removed. Reads were processed so that amplification and sequencing bias were reduced, and quantification was performed against synthetic TR CDR3 analogs. For the original study's pipeline: In ImmunoSEQ Analyzer, raw data were processed so that out-of-frame sequences and CDR3s with stop codons were removed, with gene names following IMGT nomenclature. Normalized Shannon entropy, defined as 1 minus Pielou's evenness, was used to summarize repertoire diversity. TRB sequences were considered identical only when V gene, J gene and CDR3 were shared. Public PML clonotypes were CDR3s found in two or more PML-onset samples but not found earlier, in controls, or in public databases. Position-by-position CDR3 amino acid composition was analyzed in Skylign with the observed count method. The immuneACCESS repertoire file appears here via TCRdb, limited to in-frame rearrangements. These files lack a portion of the clones; in checked studies, under half of the deficit traces to unresolved V genes, and the cause of the others is not known. Clone size and the V and J calls come from that table; the DNA yielded D and trimming. Across this sample there are more than 30,000 clones, with about nine tenths seen only once. The top ten hold about 1.5% of the sample.

The chain employs TRBV4-3 and TRBJ2-3; 7 junctional bases match TRBD2. What was sequenced was PBMCs. The receptor was derived from a human donor with multiple sclerosis. The DNA sequence is given as TGCGCCAGCAGCCCCCTTATCAGCGGGGGCACAGATACGCAGTATTTT. Its product reads: CASSPLISGGTDTQYF.